The 20 T cell receptor beta chains listed next were all sequenced from one sample in a study of cytomegalovirus exposure and HLA in healthy donors. The PCR used 60 Vbeta and 13 Jbeta primers. The repertoire was sequenced with immunoSEQ multiplex PCR; TCRdb's copy has only in-frame clones and lacks some. This sample carries approximately 130,000 clones, about 86% of them seen once, and the ten largest clones take more than 4%. Sequencing was performed on PBMCs. These receptors were obtained from a woman in her thirties in good health and CMV-seronegative.

The chain links TRBV19 to TRBJ2-5; the match to TRBD1 covers 9 bases. The CDR3 has 18 amino acids. Germline assignment: CDR1 LNHDA and CDR2 SQIVND (reference sequence). The V segment lost 3 bases and the J segment 0 bases; nucleotides outside the gene matches: 11. The CDR3 region is CASSMIVQGARDQETQYF. CDR3 coding DNA: TGTGCCAGTAGTATGATTGTACAGGGGGCAAGGGACCAAGAGACCCAGTACTTC. The variable domain in full, with the rest retrieved from reference TRBV19 and TRBJ2-5, is DGGITQSPKYLFRKEGQNVTLSCEQNLNHDAMYWYRQDPGQGLRLIYYSQIVNDFQKGDIAEGYSVSREKKESFPLTVTSAQKNPTAFYLCASSMIVQGARDQETQYFGPGTRLLVL.

The chain is built from TRBV5-4 and TRBJ2-7; D remains unclear. Trimming removed 2 bases from V and 5 bases from J, with 14 bases in between. The V gene's germline CDR1 is SGHNT and CDR2 YYREEE (reference sequence). CDR3 length: 14 amino acids. CDR3: CASSFFGGGHEQYF. As DNA, the CDR3 is TGTGCCAGCAGCTTTTTCGGCGGTGGCCACGAGCAGTACTTC.

This clone was seen a single time. The chain employs TRBV11-2 and TRBJ2-5, with 8 bases identical to TRBD2. Trimming removed 5 bases from V and 5 bases from J; junction bases left unmatched: 7. CDR3 length equals 14 residues. The germline V gene has CDR1 SGHAT and CDR2 FQNNGV. The CDR3 sequence is CASSLGTRKETQYF. The CDR3 DNA follows: TGTGCCAGCAGCCTGGGGACTAGAAAGGAGACCCAGTACTTC. The variable domain in full, completed from reference TRBV11-2 and TRBJ2-5, reads EAGVAQSPRYKIIEKRQSVAFWCNPISGHATLYWYQQILGQGPKLLIQFQNNGVVDDSQLPKDRFSAERLKGVDSTLKIQPAKLEDSAVYLCASSLGTRKETQYFGPGTRLLVL.

The J gene is TRBJ1-1, the V gene TRBV7-9; the match to TRBD1 covers 8 bases. Trimming removed 1 base from V and 4 bases from J; junction bases left unmatched: 5. CDR3 length equals 15 residues. CDR1 and CDR2 from the germline V gene are SEHNR and FQNEAQ (reference sequence). The CDR3 loop is CASSLDGRGPTEAFF. DNA of the CDR3: TGTGCCAGCAGCTTAGACGGCAGGGGGCCCACTGAAGCTTTCTTT.

The rearrangement links TRBV5-1 to TRBJ2-1; possible D gene TRBD2, 6 bases. Looked up from germline, CDR1 is SGHRS and CDR2 is YFSETQ. Trimming cost V 4 bases and J 9 bases, with 20 bases left between them. CDR3 length: 15 residues. CDR3 in DNA: TGCGCCAGCAGCCGAGGCGGGGCTCGGTGGACTGAGCAGTTCTTC. This encodes CASSRGGARWTEQFF.

This clone is a singleton in its sample. CDR3 region: CASSFGGRRTF. CDR3 in DNA: TGCGCCAGCAGCTTCGGCGGTCGACGCACCTTC. J is TRBJ1-2 and V is TRBV5-1; no firm D call. V was pared by 2 bases and J by 13 bases, with 12 bases between. The CDR3 is 11 residues long. In germline, CDR1 is SGHRS, CDR2 YFSETQ.

This sequence joins TRBV7-9 and TRBJ2-1; weak D call: TRBD1 (6 bases). Germline V gene lookup returns CDR1 SEHNR and CDR2 FQNEAQ (reference sequence). The CDR3 extends over 19 amino acids. V dropped 5 bases and J dropped 0 bases, with 23 bases sitting between them. CDR3 protein: CASSHLPRPRRGSYNEQFF. The DNA of the CDR3 is TGTGCCAGCAGCCATTTACCCCGACCGCGCAGGGGCTCCTACAATGAGCAGTTCTTC.

The chain joins TRBV7-9 to TRBJ2-7; 9 positions match TRBD2. This CDR3 has 15 residues. V shed 2 bases and J 0 bases; nucleotides not matched to a gene: 2. CDR1 and CDR2 (germline): SEHNR, FQNEAQ (reference sequence). The CDR3 sequence: CASSLSSGASYEQYF. CDR3 coding DNA: TGTGCCAGCAGCTTATCTAGCGGGGCCTCCTACGAGCAGTACTTC.

The CDR3 DNA reads TGTGCCAGCAGTTTTTGGGGGGGGCCAGGAGGGGGTCAGCCCCAGCATTTT. Encoded protein: CASSFWGGPGGGQPQHF. This rearrangement joins TRBV28 to TRBJ1-5, with TRBD1 as a possible D gene (6 bases). V was cut by 3 bases and J by 6 bases, with 21 bases left in between. This CDR3 is built from 17 residues. The germline gives CDR1 MDHEN, CDR2 SYDVKM.

The CDR3 region is CASSPGLAGAKNIQYF. CDR3 coding DNA: TGTGCCAGCAGTCCGGGACTAGCGGGAGCTAAAAACATTCAGTACTTC. This chain connects TRBV28 to TRBJ2-4; 14 nucleotides agree with TRBD2. V lost 5 bases, J lost 4 bases, and 4 bases stayed unmatched. The germline V gene has CDR1 MDHEN and CDR2 SYDVKM. The CDR3 loop spans 16 amino acids.

This chain links TRBV30 with TRBJ1-1, with no clear D. From germline, CDR1 is GTSNPN and CDR2 SVGIG (reference sequence). The CDR3 totals 13 residues. Trimming removed 0 bases at V and 3 bases at J, with 8 bases between. The CDR3 loop is CAWSVDLYTEAFF. The CDR3 nucleotides are TGTGCCTGGAGTGTAGACTTGTACACTGAAGCTTTCTTT.

This clone was detected only a few times. The chain is built from TRBV15 and TRBJ2-5; 7 nucleotides line up with TRBD1. TRBJ2-7 matches the DNA end more closely, so the J call is doubtful. CDR1 and CDR2 from the germline V gene are LNHNV and YYDKDF (reference sequence). The CDR3 length is 18 residues. Written as DNA, the CDR3 is TGTGCCACCAGCGATACTGATTCTGAGGGACAGAGCTCCTACGAGCAGTACTTC. This sequence encodes CATSDTDSEGQSSYEQYF.

The rearrangement uses TRBV6-5 and TRBJ2-2; D uncertain. V was pared by 4 bases and J by 4 bases, with 10 bases between. Per germline, CDR1 MNHEY and CDR2 SVGAGI. The CDR3 has 14 residues. The CDR3 coding sequence is TGTGCCAGCAGTTCCGAGTTTGGCACCGGGGAGCTGTTTTTT. Translated, it gives CASSSEFGTGELFF.

V and J are TRBV5-1 and TRBJ1-1, with D tentatively TRBD1 (6 bases). The V end was cut by 4 bases, the J end by 1 base, with 14 bases between. The CDR3 sequence is 15 residues long. Per the germline V gene, CDR1 is SGHRS and CDR2 is YFSETQ. The CDR3 region is CASSLIQGSNTEAFF. The CDR3, as DNA: TGCGCCAGCAGCCTGATACAGGGCTCGAACACTGAAGCTTTCTTT.

The CDR3 sequence: CASRGGQGYNSPLHF. CDR3 DNA: TGTGCCAGCAGAGGGGGACAGGGCTATAATTCACCCCTCCACTTT. The chain recombines TRBV6-1 with TRBJ1-6; 9 nucleotides match TRBD1. J gave up 3 bases and V 6 bases, and 3 bases lay outside the gene matches. Germline V gene lookup returns CDR1 MNHNS and CDR2 SASEGT. There are 15 residues in the CDR3.

The chain recombines TRBV28 with TRBJ2-2, with 13 bases that match TRBD2. Germline V CDR1 and CDR2: MDHEN, SYDVKM. V lost 5 bases, J lost 4 bases, and 4 bases stayed unmatched. The CDR3 sequence is 16 residues long. The CDR3: CASSDGLAGVTGELFF. The CDR3 DNA reads as TGTGCCAGCAGTGATGGACTAGCGGGGGTCACCGGGGAGCTGTTTTTT.

This clone was seen a handful of times. The chain has TRBV18 and TRBJ2-3; D is unclear. This CDR3 has 14 residues. From germline, CDR1 is KGHSH and CDR2 LQKENI. V dropped 2 bases and J dropped 0 bases, with 6 bases sitting between them. Here the CDR3 DNA reads TGTGCCAGCTCACCAGCGATTAGCACAGATACGCAGTATTTT. The encoded protein is CASSPAISTDTQYF.

This chain connects TRBV6-6 to TRBJ2-1, with D possibly TRBD2 on 6 matching bases. Trimming took off 5 bases at V and 4 bases at J, with 15 bases between the two ends. Germline CDR1 reads MNHNY; CDR2 reads SVGAGI (reference sequence). The CDR3 has 15 amino acids. This chain's CDR3 is CASSQTRSLYNEQFF. CDR3 bases: TGTGCCAGCAGTCAGACTAGATCTCTTTACAATGAGCAGTTCTTC.

The V and J genes are TRBV6-5 and TRBJ2-1; 7 bases are a match to TRBD1. CDR3 length: 14 residues. V shed 6 bases and J 6 bases; nucleotides not matched to a gene: 8. CDR1 MNHEY and CDR2 SVGAGI come from the germline V gene. The CDR3 loop reads CASSRTGRGNEQFF. The DNA of the CDR3 is TGTGCCAGCAGCCGGACAGGCCGAGGCAATGAGCAGTTCTTC.

This clone was picked up a small number of times. The V call is TRBV29-1, the J call TRBJ2-3; a possible D gene is TRBD1 (6 bases). The CDR3 consists of 12 residues. The germline V gene has CDR1 SQVTM and CDR2 ANQGSEA. V was pared by 4 bases and J by 4 bases, with 9 bases between. The CDR3 DNA is TGCAGCGTTGGCCAGGGGCCAGATACGCAGTATTTT. It encodes CSVGQGPDTQYF.